This TCR beta chain was captured in a study of blood T cell repertoires in COVID-19. Study-level background: Spain, Italy and the United States supplied samples that represented acute and convalescent COVID-19. The analysed material was cDNA or gDNA that came from T cells, B-cell-depleted T cells, or PBMCs.

This clone was picked up a small number of times. Germline loops: CDR1 SGHDT, CDR2 YYEEEE. V gave up 4 bases and J gave up 3 bases; unmatched junction bases: 7. The CDR3 runs to 15 residues. Clones were read by immunoSEQ multiplex PCR, and TCRdb kept only the in-frame ones, dropping some. The profile shows around 100,000 clones, over 80% of them singletons. The sequence derives from a woman between 65 and 79 years old with acute or convalescent COVID-19. Sequenced: peripheral blood. This chain connects TRBV5-6 to TRBJ1-5; 7 bases fit TRBD1. The CDR3 reads CASSNGQVLNQPQHF. The CDR3 nucleotides read TGTGCCAGCAGCAATGGACAGGTTCTCAATCAGCCCCAGCATTTT.